This TCR beta chain came from a study of Graves' ophthalmopathy and Graves' hyperthyroidism. This clonotype was counted many times. The study amplified TCR beta CDR3 regions using RNA transcripts. First-round RT-PCR with HTBI primers preceded a second-round multiplex PCR. TCRdb itself ran the multiplex PCR reads through MiXCR, one entry per CDR3 protein. Of over a million distinct CDR3 sequences detected, about 38% appear once; the ten largest clones hold 11%. The ends were cut back, 6 bases at V and 4 bases at J, with 9 bases in the middle. Germline V gene data show CDR1 as SGHTA and CDR2 as FQGNSA. This CDR3 is built from 13 residues.

The V call is TRBV7-2, the J call TRBJ1-4, with D perhaps matching TRBD1 (6 bases). The sequence was collected from an adult man with Graves' hyperthyroidism. The sequenced sample consisted of peripheral blood or thyroid tissue (not recorded which). The DNA for the CDR3 is TGTGCCAGCAGATCAGGGGTTAATGAAAAACTGTTTTTT. Translating gives CASRSGVNEKLFF.